This TCR beta chain is from a study of OX40 agonist ivuxolimab in advanced cancers. Per germline, CDR1 SGDLS and CDR2 YYNGEE. The V end lost 4 bases, the J end lost 7 bases, and 18 bases lay between the germline ends. This CDR3 is 14 amino acids long. The data were produced by immunoSEQ multiplex PCR, yet TCRdb's version contains in-frame clones alone and is incomplete. The sample holds 48,000 or so clones, roughly 80% seen once. The sequence derives from an adult with an advanced solid tumor such as melanoma, head and neck, liver or kidney cancer. The rearrangement joins TRBV9 to TRBJ2-7, with D possibly matching TRBD2 (5 bases). This material consisted of CD4+ or CD8+ T cells sorted from blood, taken in a trial of the OX40 agonist ivuxolimab. The CDR3 DNA follows: TGTGCCAGCAGCCCGAGGGTCCTTTCTGGTGAGCAGTACTTC. It is translated as CASSPRVLSGEQYF. The full variable domain, with the rest looked up from reference TRBV9 and TRBJ2-7, is DSGVTQTPKHLITATGQRVTLRCSPRSGDLSVYWYQQSLDQGLQFLIQYYNGEERAKGNILERFSAQQFPDLHSELNLSSLELGDSALYFCASSPRVLSGEQYFGPGTRLTVT.